This TCR beta chain was captured by sequencing in a study of OX40 agonist ivuxolimab in advanced cancers. CDR1 and CDR2 from the germline V gene are SGHNT and YENEEA. CDR3 length: 12 amino acids. The V end was cut by 3 bases, the J end by 7 bases, with 8 bases between. The data were produced by immunoSEQ multiplex PCR, yet TCRdb's version contains in-frame clones alone and is incomplete. The sample holds about 51,000 clones, about nine tenths seen once. On cycle 4 day 1 and cycle 7 day 1, as well as at baseline, blood was sampled. The sample was CD4+ or CD8+ T cells sorted from blood, taken in a trial of the OX40 agonist ivuxolimab. This receptor was taken from an adult with an advanced solid tumor such as melanoma, head and neck, liver or kidney cancer. The chain carries TRBV11-3 and TRBJ2-3; D may be TRBD1 or TRBD2 (5 bases each). CDR3 in DNA: TGTGCCAGCAGCTTGGGGGAAAATACGCAGTATTTT. Residues: CASSLGENTQYF.